The 23 T cell receptor beta chains given below trace back to one sample, sequenced in a study of CD8+CD57+ T cells in acquired aplastic anemia. Genomic DNA provided the template from which TCR beta VDJ and CDR3 profiles were obtained. TCRdb analysed the reads with MiXCR anew, one entry per CDR3 protein. The sample records 150,000 to 200,000 distinct CDR3 sequences, around 52% being singletons. All sequencing subjects had displayed CD8+CD57+ cell expansion on flow cytometry. Sequencing used sorted CD4+, CD8+, or CD8+CD57+ T cells (not recorded which) from PBMCs. The receptor source for this set is a human donor with aplastic anemia.

In the case of this clonotype: Since a much larger clone is just one base distant, this may be a read error. V and J are TRBV3-1 and TRBJ2-3; no firm D call. CDR3 size: 12 residues. Germline V lookup: CDR1 LGHDT, CDR2 YNNKEL (reference sequence). The CDR3 sequence is CTSSQEDDTQYF. CDR3 bases: TGTACCAGCAGCCAAGAGGACGATACGCAGTATTTT.

The chain uses TRBV7-9 and TRBJ2-5, with TRBD1 matching 8 bases. CDR1 and CDR2 (germline): SEHNR, FQNEAQ (reference sequence). The CDR3 is 16 residues long. V shed 5 bases and J 11 bases; nucleotides not matched to a gene: 19. The CDR3 protein is CASSLGQGPAEREQYF. The CDR3 DNA reads TGTGCCAGCAGCCTTGGACAGGGACCCGCTGAAAGAGAGCAGTACTTC.

This clonotype was recorded many times. The chain is built from TRBV19 and TRBJ2-2, with D uncertain. With 3 bases removed from V and 1 base from J, the gap between germline ends came to 6 bases. This CDR3 has 14 residues. Per germline, CDR1 LNHDA and CDR2 SQIVND (reference sequence). The DNA for the CDR3 is TGTGCCAGTAGTATGGCCCAGAACACCGGGGAGCTGTTTTTT. Translating gives CASSMAQNTGELFF.

The gene calls are TRBV3-1 and TRBJ2-3; D is uncertain. Germline assignment: CDR1 LGHDT and CDR2 YNNKEL (reference sequence). The CDR3 is 17 amino acids. V was clipped by 0 bases and J by 2 bases, with 15 bases between them. This CDR3 is CASSQEWRVPLTDTQYF. In DNA form, the CDR3 reads TGTGCCAGCAGCCAAGAGTGGCGAGTTCCCCTCACAGATACGCAGTATTTT.

This clonotype was seen only once. The gene calls are TRBV11-1 and TRBJ2-7, with D possibly being TRBD1 (6 bases). CDR1 and CDR2 (germline): SGHAT, FQDESV (reference sequence). The ends were cut back, 6 bases at V and 4 bases at J, with 28 bases in the middle. CDR3 length: 18 residues. The CDR3 is CASREERAGTPEGYEQYF. Here the CDR3 DNA reads TGTGCCAGCAGAGAAGAAAGGGCCGGGACACCCGAGGGGTACGAGCAGTACTTC.

The DNA for the CDR3 is TGTGCCACCAGTGGTCACGTCGACACCGGGGAGCTGTTTTTT. It encodes CATSGHVDTGELFF. The rearrangement joins TRBV24-1 to TRBJ2-2; D gene uncertain. This CDR3 is 14 amino acids long. Trimming shortened V by 5 bases and J by 3 bases, and 9 bases separated the two germline ends. CDR1 and CDR2 (germline): KGHDR, SFDVKD.

This clonotype was seen ten or more times. V usage is TRBV7-6 and J usage is TRBJ2-6; 11 nucleotides line up with TRBD1. The V segment lost 4 bases and the J segment 0 bases; nucleotides outside the gene matches: 14. The CDR3 runs to 21 residues. Germline CDR1 SGHVS, CDR2 FNYEAQ. The CDR3 nucleotides are TGTGCCAGCAGCTATAATTCTATGACCGGGACAGGGGGCTCTGGGGCCAACGTCCTGACTTTC. Translating gives CASSYNSMTGTGGSGANVLTF.

At least ten counts were recorded for this clonotype. The chain has TRBV11-3 and TRBJ2-7, with D uncertain. This CDR3 comprises 12 residues. Germline V gene sequence: CDR1 SGHNT, CDR2 YENEEA. V gave up 5 bases and J gave up 5 bases, with 10 bases separating them. In DNA form, the CDR3 reads TGTGCCAGCAGCCGTGAAGCAGACGAGCAGTACTTC. Protein: CASSREADEQYF.

The table lists this clonotype with many counts. V and J are TRBV7-6 and TRBJ2-7; the match to TRBD1 covers 7 bases. Trimming removed 5 bases from V and 5 bases from J; junction bases left unmatched: 15. The germline gives CDR1 SGHVS, CDR2 FNYEAQ. This CDR3 spans 16 amino acids. The CDR3 coding sequence is TGTGCCAGCAGCACCCGGACAGGTGAGGCCTACGACGAGCAGTACTTC. Its translation: CASSTRTGEAYDEQYF.

This clonotype was recorded many times. The rearrangement uses TRBV10-3 and TRBJ2-4; 12 nucleotides line up with TRBD2. The CDR3 is made up of 17 amino acids. Germline V gene lookup returns CDR1 ENHRY and CDR2 SYGVKD. J was trimmed by 2 bases and V by 0 bases; bases with no gene match: 2. Written as DNA, the CDR3 is TGTGCCATCAGTGAGTCACTAGCGGGAGGATCCAAAAACATTCAGTACTTC. The encoded protein is CAISESLAGGSKNIQYF.

The V and J genes are TRBV15 and TRBJ1-5; possibly TRBD1 for D (6 bases). The CDR3 sequence is 13 residues long. The ends were cut back, 2 bases at V and 6 bases at J, with 8 bases in the middle. In germline, CDR1 is LNHNV, CDR2 YYDKDF (reference sequence). The CDR3 region is CATSRTGTQPQHF. The CDR3 DNA sequence: TGTGCCACCAGCAGAACAGGGACTCAGCCCCAGCATTTT.

Many counts were recorded for this clonotype. The chain recombines TRBV24-1 with TRBJ1-6; TRBD1 matches at 12 bases. CDR1 KGHDR and CDR2 SFDVKD come from the germline V gene. The CDR3 loop spans 17 amino acids. V lost 9 bases to trimming and J lost 7 bases; unmatched junction nucleotides: 12. The DNA of the CDR3 is TGTGCCACCTTGAGACCGGGACAGGGGGCGATGAATTCACCCCTCCACTTT. Amino acids: CATLRPGQGAMNSPLHF.

This clonotype was picked up many times. V is TRBV24-1 and J is TRBJ1-2; possibly TRBD1 for D (5 bases). The V end was cut by 3 bases, the J end by 7 bases, with 11 bases between. This CDR3 has 13 residues. Looked up from germline, CDR1 is KGHDR and CDR2 is SFDVKD. For the CDR3, the DNA is TGTGCCACCAGTGATACGACAGATACTGGCTACACCTTC. The encoded protein is CATSDTTDTGYTF.

This clonotype appeared a single time. The chain joins TRBV4-2 to TRBJ2-2; D is tentatively TRBD1 or TRBD2 (6 bases each). The germline CDR1 and CDR2 sequences are LGHNA and YNFKEQ. V lost 3 bases to trimming and J lost 2 bases, with 16 bases between them. The CDR3 has 17 amino acids. For the CDR3, the DNA is TGTGCCAGCAGCCAGGACGAGGAGGGGGATAACACCGGGGAGCTGTTTTTT. Its translation: CASSQDEEGDNTGELFF.

This clonotype occurred many times. This sequence joins TRBV7-9 and TRBJ2-3; unclear D gene. Trimming cost V 5 bases and J 2 bases, with 8 bases left between them. CDR1 SEHNR and CDR2 FQNEAQ come from the germline V gene (reference sequence). CDR3 size: 13 residues. As DNA, the CDR3 is TGTGCCAGCAGCCCCGGGTCCACAGATACGCAGTATTTT. Translating gives CASSPGSTDTQYF.

As concerns this clonotype: A much larger clone sits a single nucleotide away, making a read error possible. V is TRBV24-1 and J is TRBJ2-5; 8 positions match TRBD1. CDR1 is KGHDR, CDR2 SFDVKD, per germline. There are 16 residues in the CDR3. The chain's CDR3 is CATSDLSGTGRETEYF. DNA for the CDR3: TGTGCCACCAGTGACCTATCCGGGACAGGACGAGAGACCGAGTACTTC.

This clonotype was seen more than once but under ten times. The CDR3, as DNA: TGCAGCGTGAGGGACAGAAGGACGAGCTCCTACAATGAGCAGTTCTTC. Its translation: CSVRDRRTSSYNEQFF. The V call is TRBV29-1, the J call TRBJ2-1; 7 bases match TRBD1. The junction had 11 bases not matched to a gene; V was cut back by 6 bases and J by 0 bases. The CDR3 is 16 residues long. The germline V gene has CDR1 SQVTM and CDR2 ANQGSEA.

This clonotype was seen repeatedly, ten times or more. This rearrangement joins TRBV12-3 or TRBV12-4 to TRBJ1-5; TRBD1 matches at 7 bases. V shed 5 bases, J shed 6 bases, and the junction held 4 bases outside the gene matches. CDR3 length equals 13 residues. The CDR3 bases are TGTGCCAGCAGTGGCCAGGGGGTTCAGCCCCAGCATTTT. This sequence encodes CASSGQGVQPQHF.

This clonotype came up a few times. V gene TRBV29-1 combines with J gene TRBJ2-3, with D possibly matching TRBD1 (6 bases). V was trimmed by 7 bases and J by 0 bases, leaving 14 bases between them. Germline V gives CDR1 SQVTM, CDR2 ANQGSEA. The CDR3 has 14 amino acids. This CDR3 reads CSASGVSSTDTQYF. CDR3 bases: TGCAGCGCATCAGGGGTTTCTAGCACAGATACGCAGTATTTT.

This clonotype showed up many times. V usage is TRBV5-6 and J usage is TRBJ2-5, with D uncertain. The V gene's germline CDR1 is SGHDT and CDR2 YYEEEE. The CDR3 consists of 13 residues. V was shortened by 1 base and J by 2 bases, with 6 bases between the two germline ends. CDR3 sequence reads: CASSLQEQETQYF. CDR3 nucleotides: TGTGCCAGCAGCTTGCAGGAGCAAGAGACCCAGTACTTC.

In its sample, this clonotype was seen many times. This chain connects TRBV11-2 to TRBJ1-1, with 7 nucleotides matching TRBD1. Losses at the gene ends were 8 bases for V and 7 bases for J; bases not matched to a gene: 7. CDR3 length: 12 residues. The V gene's germline CDR1 is SGHAT and CDR2 FQNNGV. CDR3 sequence: CASDTTGSEAFF. In DNA form, the CDR3 reads TGTGCCAGCGATACGACAGGGAGTGAAGCTTTCTTT.

This clonotype was recorded at least ten times. V usage is TRBV9 and J usage is TRBJ2-7; 7 bases match TRBD2. Germline CDR1 and CDR2: SGDLS and YYNGEE. V shed 0 bases and J 3 bases; nucleotides not matched to a gene: 6. The CDR3 is 15 amino acids. The CDR3 region is CASSVEGGAGYEQYF. The CDR3 bases are TGTGCCAGCAGCGTAGAGGGAGGGGCCGGCTACGAGCAGTACTTC.

Ten or more counts support this clonotype. The rearrangement joins TRBV9 to TRBJ1-5, with D uncertain. The CDR3 extends over 12 amino acids. The V gene's germline CDR1 is SGDLS and CDR2 YYNGEE. V was pared by 4 bases and J by 9 bases, with 11 bases between. The DNA of the CDR3 is TGTGCCAGCAGCCCTCGGCCGGGGCCCCAGCATTTT. The encoded protein is CASSPRPGPQHF.